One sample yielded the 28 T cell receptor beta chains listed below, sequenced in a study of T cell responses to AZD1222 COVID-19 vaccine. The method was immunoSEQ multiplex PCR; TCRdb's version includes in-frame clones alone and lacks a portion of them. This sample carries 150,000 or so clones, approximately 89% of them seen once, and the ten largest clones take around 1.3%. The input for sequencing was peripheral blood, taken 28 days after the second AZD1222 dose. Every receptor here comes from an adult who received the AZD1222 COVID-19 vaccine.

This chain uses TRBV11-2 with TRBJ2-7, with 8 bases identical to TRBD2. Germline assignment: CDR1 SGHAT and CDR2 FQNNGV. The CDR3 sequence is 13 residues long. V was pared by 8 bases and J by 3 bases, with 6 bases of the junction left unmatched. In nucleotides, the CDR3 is TGTGCCAGCGGTCAGCGGGAGCTCTACGAGCAGTACTTC. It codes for CASGQRELYEQYF.

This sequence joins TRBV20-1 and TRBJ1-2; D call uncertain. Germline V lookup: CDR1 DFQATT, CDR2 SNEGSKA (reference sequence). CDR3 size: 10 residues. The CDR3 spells CGVHTVGYTF. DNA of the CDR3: TGCGGCGTCCATACGGTCGGCTACACCTTC.

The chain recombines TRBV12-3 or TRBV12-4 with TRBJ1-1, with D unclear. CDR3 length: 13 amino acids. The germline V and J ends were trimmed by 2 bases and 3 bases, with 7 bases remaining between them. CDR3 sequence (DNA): TGTGCCAGCAGTTTATCCGGCCACACTGAAGCTTTCTTT. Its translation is CASSLSGHTEAFF.

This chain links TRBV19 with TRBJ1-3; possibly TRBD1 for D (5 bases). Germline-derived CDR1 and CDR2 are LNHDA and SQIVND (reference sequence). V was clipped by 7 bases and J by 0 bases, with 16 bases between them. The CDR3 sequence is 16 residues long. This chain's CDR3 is CASMFGFDSSGNTIYF. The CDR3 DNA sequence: TGTGCCAGTATGTTTGGATTTGACAGCTCTGGAAACACCATATATTTT.

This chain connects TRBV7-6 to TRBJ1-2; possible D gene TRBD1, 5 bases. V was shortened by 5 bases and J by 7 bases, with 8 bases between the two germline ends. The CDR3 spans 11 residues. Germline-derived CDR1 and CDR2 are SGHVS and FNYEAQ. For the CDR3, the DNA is TGTGCCAGCAGCCCAGGGAGTGGCTACACCTTC. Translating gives CASSPGSGYTF.

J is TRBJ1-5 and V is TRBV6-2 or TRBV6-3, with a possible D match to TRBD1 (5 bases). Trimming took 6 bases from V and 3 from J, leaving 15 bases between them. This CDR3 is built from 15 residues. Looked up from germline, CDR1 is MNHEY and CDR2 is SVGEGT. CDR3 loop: CASSPLQDYNQPQHF. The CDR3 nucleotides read TGTGCCAGCAGCCCCTTACAGGACTACAATCAGCCCCAGCATTTT.

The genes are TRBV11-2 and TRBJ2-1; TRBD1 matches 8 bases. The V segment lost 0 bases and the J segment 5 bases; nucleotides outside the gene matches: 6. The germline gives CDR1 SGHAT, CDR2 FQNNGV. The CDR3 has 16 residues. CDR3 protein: CASSLENRGWNNEQFF. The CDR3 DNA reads TGTGCCAGCAGCTTAGAGAACAGGGGGTGGAACAATGAGCAGTTCTTC.

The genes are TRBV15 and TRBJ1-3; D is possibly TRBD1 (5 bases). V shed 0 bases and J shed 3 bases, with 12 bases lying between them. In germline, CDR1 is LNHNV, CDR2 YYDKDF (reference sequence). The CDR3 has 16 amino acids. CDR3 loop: CATSRDRLGVGNTIYF. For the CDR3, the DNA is TGTGCCACCAGCAGAGATCGTTTAGGGGTTGGAAACACCATATATTTT.

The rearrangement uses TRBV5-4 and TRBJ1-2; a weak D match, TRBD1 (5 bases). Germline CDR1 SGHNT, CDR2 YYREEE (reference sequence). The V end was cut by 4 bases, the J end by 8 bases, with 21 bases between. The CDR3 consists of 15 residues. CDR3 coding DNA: TGTGCCAGCAGCCCTCCCCCGGGACGCGACTGGGGCTACACCTTC. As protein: CASSPPPGRDWGYTF.

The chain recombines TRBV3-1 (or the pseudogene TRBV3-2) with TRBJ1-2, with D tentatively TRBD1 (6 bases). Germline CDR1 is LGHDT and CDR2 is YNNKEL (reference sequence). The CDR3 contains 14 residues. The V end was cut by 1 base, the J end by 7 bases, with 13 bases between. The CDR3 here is CASSQAGGQSGYTF. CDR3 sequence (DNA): TGTGCCAGCAGCCAAGCCGGGGGGCAGAGTGGCTACACCTTC.

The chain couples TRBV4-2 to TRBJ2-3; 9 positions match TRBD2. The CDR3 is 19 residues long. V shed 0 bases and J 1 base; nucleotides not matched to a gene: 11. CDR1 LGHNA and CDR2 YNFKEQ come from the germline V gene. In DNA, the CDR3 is TGTGCCAGCAGCCAAGAAGGCACTAGCGGGTCCTCCCGCACAGATACGCAGTATTTT. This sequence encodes CASSQEGTSGSSRTDTQYF.

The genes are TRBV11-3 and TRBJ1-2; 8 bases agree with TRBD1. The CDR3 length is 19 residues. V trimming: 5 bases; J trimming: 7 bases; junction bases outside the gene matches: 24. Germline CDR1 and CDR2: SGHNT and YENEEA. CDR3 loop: CASSRITHREDRETCGYTF. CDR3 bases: TGTGCCAGCAGCCGTATAACGCACCGCGAGGACAGGGAGACCTGTGGCTACACCTTC.

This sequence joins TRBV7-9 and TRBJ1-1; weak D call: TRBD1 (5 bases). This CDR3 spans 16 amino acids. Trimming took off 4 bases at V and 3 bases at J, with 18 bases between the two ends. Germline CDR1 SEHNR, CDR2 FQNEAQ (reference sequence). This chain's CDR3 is CASSSDRSRGDTEAFF. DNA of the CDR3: TGTGCCAGCAGCTCCGACCGCAGCCGAGGGGACACTGAAGCTTTCTTT.

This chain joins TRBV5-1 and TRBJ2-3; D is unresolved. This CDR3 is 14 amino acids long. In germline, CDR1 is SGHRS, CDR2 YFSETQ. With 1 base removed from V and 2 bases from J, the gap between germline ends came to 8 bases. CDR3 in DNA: TGCGCCAGCAGCTTGAGGCAGGTCACAGATACGCAGTATTTT. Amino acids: CASSLRQVTDTQYF.

CDR3 region: CATNIDRVGGYTF. CDR3 in DNA: TGTGCCACCAACATCGACAGGGTCGGGGGCTACACCTTC. This sequence joins TRBV12-3 or TRBV12-4 and TRBJ1-2; TRBD1 agrees at 7 bases. V dropped 10 bases and J dropped 8; count of bases not matched to a gene: 13. This CDR3 has 13 residues.

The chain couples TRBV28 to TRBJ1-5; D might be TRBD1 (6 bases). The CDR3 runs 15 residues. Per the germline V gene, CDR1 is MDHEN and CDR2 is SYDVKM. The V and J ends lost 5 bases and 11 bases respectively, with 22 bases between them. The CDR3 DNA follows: TGTGCCAGCAGTCCCCCCCCACAGGGTTTGAAAGCCCAGCATTTT. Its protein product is CASSPPPQGLKAQHF.

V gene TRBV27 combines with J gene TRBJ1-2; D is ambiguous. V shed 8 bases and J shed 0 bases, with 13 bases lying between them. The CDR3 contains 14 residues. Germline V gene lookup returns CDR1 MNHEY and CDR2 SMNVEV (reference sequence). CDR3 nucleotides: TGTGCCAGCTGGCGGGCAGGAGCTAACTATGGCTACACCTTC. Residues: CASWRAGANYGYTF.

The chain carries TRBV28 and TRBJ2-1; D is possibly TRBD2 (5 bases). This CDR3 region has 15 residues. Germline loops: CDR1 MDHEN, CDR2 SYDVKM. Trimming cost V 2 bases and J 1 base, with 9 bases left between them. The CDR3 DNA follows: TGTGCCAGCAGTTTACCCACGGGGTCCTACAATGAGCAGTTCTTC. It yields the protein CASSLPTGSYNEQFF. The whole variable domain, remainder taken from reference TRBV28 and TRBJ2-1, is DVKVTQSSRYLVKRTGEKVFLECVQDMDHENMFWYRQDPGLGLRLIYFSYDVKMKEKGDIPEGYSVSREKKERFSLILESASTNQTSMYLCASSLPTGSYNEQFFGPGTRLTVL.

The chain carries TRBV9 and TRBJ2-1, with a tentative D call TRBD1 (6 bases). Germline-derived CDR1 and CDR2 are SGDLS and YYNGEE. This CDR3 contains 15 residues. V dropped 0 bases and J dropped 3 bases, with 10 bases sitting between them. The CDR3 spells CASSVGGQVYNEQFF. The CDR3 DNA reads TGTGCCAGCAGCGTAGGGGGGCAGGTCTACAATGAGCAGTTCTTC.

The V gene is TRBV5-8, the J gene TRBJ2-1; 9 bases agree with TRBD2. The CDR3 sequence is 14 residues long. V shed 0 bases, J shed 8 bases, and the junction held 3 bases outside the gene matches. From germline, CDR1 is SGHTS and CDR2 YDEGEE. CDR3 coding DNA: TGTGCCAGCAGCTTGGGTGGGACTAGCCATGAGCAGTTCTTC. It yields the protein CASSLGGTSHEQFF.

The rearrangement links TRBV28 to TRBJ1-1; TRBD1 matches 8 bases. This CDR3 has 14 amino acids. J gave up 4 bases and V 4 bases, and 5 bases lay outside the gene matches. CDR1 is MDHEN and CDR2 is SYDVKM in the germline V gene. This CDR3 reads CASSWTGSVTEAFF. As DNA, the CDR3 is TGTGCCAGCAGTTGGACAGGGAGCGTCACTGAAGCTTTCTTT.

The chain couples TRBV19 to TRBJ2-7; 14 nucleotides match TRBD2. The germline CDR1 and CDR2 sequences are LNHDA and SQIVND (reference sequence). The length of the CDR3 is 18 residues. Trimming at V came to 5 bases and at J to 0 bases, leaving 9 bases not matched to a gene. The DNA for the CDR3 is TGTGCCAGTAGTTCCGGACTAGCGGGAGGCCTCAGCTCCTACGAGCAGTACTTC. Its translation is CASSSGLAGGLSSYEQYF.

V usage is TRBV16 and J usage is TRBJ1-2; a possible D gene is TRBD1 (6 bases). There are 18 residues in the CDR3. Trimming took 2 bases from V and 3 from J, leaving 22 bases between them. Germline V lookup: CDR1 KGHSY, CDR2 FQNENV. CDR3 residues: CASSQLMIRGGLDYGYTF. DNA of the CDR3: TGTGCCAGCAGCCAACTAATGATCAGGGGCGGTCTTGACTATGGCTACACCTTC.

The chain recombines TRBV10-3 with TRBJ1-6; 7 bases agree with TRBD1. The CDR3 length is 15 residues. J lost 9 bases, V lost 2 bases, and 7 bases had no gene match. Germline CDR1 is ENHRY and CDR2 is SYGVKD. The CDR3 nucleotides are TGTGCCATCAGTGAGCGGGGACAGCTTGGTTCACCCCTCCACTTT. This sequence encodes CAISERGQLGSPLHF.

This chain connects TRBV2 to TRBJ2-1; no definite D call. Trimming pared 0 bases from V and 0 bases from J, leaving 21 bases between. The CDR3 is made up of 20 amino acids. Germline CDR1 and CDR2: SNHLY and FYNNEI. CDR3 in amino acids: CASSEASARTQTSSYNEQFF. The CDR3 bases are TGTGCCAGCAGTGAAGCGTCTGCAAGAACACAGACGTCCTCCTACAATGAGCAGTTCTTC.

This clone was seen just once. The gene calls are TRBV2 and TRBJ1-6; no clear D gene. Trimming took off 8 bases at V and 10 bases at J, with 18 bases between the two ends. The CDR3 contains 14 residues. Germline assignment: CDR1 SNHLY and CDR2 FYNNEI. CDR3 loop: CASQSPRSRSPLHF. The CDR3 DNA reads TGTGCCAGCCAAAGCCCCAGGTCAAGGTCACCCCTCCACTTT.

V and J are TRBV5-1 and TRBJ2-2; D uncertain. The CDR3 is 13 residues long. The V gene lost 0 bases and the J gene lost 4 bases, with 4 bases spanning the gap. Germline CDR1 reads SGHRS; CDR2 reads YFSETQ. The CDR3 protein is CASSLVLTGELFF. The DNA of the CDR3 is TGCGCCAGCAGCTTGGTTCTCACCGGGGAGCTGTTTTTT. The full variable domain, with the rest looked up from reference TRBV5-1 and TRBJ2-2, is KAGVTQTPRYLIKTRGQQVTLSCSPISGHRSVSWYQQTPGQGLQFLFEYFSETQRNKGNFPGRFSGRQFSNSRSEMNVSTLELGDSALYLCASSLVLTGELFFGEGSRLTVL.

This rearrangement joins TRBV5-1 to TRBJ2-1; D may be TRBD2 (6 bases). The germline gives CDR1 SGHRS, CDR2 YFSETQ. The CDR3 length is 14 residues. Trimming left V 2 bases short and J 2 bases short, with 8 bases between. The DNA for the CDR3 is TGCGCCAGCAGCTTAAGCGGGCCCTACAATGAGCAGTTCTTC. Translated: CASSLSGPYNEQFF.